Detailed here is one T cell receptor (beta chain). Its cognate antigen is unknown. Donors were nominally healthy when sampled, though unrecorded immune exposures were likely. This record comes from a study of cytomegalovirus exposure and HLA in healthy donors. Overall study results and limits: Roughly uniform sequencing depth across donors was assumed, possibly incorrectly.

PCR employed 60 Vbeta and 13 Jbeta primers. The protocol was immunoSEQ multiplex PCR, while the TCRdb copy is restricted to in-frame clones and leaves out a portion. The sample includes 150,000 to 200,000 clones, more than 70% of them seen just once. Germline CDR1 is SGHRS and CDR2 is YFSETQ. The germline V and J ends were trimmed by 6 bases and 3 bases, with 13 bases remaining between them. The CDR3 contains 15 residues. The TCR sequence derives from a woman between 40 and 55 years old in good health and CMV-seronegative. Sample: PBMCs. The rearrangement joins TRBV5-1 to TRBJ2-6; maybe TRBD2 (5 bases). DNA of the CDR3: TGCGCCAGCACGCCTCAGGCGGGTGGGGCCAACGTCCTGACTTTC. The encoded protein is CASTPQAGGANVLTF.